Following are 30 T cell receptor beta chains from one sample sequenced in a study of control samples from healthy donors and cancer patients (dated by TCRdb to the early 2020s). The library was obtained by the immunoSEQ multiplex PCR assay. In its TCRdb copy, this immuneACCESS table keeps in-frame sequences only and misses some clones. Where compared with another copy, unresolved V genes explain less than half of these, and the others have no known cause. The sample yields some 120,000 clones; approximately 91% were counted once. In total, the top ten clones hold roughly 3.2% of the sample. Material: blood. Receptor source: a man aged 45-65 years in good health.

The gene calls are TRBV4-1 and TRBJ2-3; a possible D gene is TRBD1 (6 bases). Germline V gene data show CDR1 as MGHRA and CDR2 as YSYEKL. Trimming left V 1 base short and J 2 bases short, with 16 bases between. The CDR3 totals 17 residues. Here the CDR3 DNA reads TGCGCCAGCAGCCAAGGAGGGCCCTGGGACAACACAGATACGCAGTATTTT. Amino acid sequence: CASSQGGPWDNTDTQYF.

V is TRBV27 and J is TRBJ2-7; possibly TRBD1 for D (5 bases). V dropped 0 bases and J dropped 2 bases, with 8 bases sitting between them. There are 14 residues in the CDR3. CDR1 and CDR2 (germline): MNHEY, SMNVEV (reference sequence). The CDR3 sequence is CASSLSGAPYEQYF. DNA of the CDR3: TGTGCCAGCAGTTTATCAGGGGCACCCTACGAGCAGTACTTC.

The rearrangement uses TRBV6-1 and TRBJ2-1, with TRBD2 matching 16 bases. This CDR3 has 18 residues. V lost 4 bases to trimming and J lost 9 bases; unmatched junction nucleotides: 12. CDR1 is MNHNS, CDR2 SASEGT, per germline. The CDR3 protein is CASSGPGTSGGAFGEQFF. CDR3 DNA: TGTGCCAGCAGTGGTCCCGGGACTAGCGGGGGGGCCTTCGGTGAGCAGTTCTTC.

V usage is TRBV6-6 and J usage is TRBJ1-1; D remains ambiguous. CDR1 is MNHNY and CDR2 is SVGAGI in the germline V gene (reference sequence). The length of the CDR3 is 12 residues. V lost 7 bases and J 6 bases, leaving 12 bases between the germline ends. This CDR3 reads CASNRDTAEAFF. DNA for the CDR3: TGTGCCAGCAATCGGGATACCGCTGAAGCTTTCTTT.

V is TRBV11-1 and J is TRBJ2-3, with D perhaps TRBD2 (6 bases). The V end lost 1 base, the J end lost 3 bases, and 14 bases lay between the germline ends. There are 16 residues in the CDR3. The germline gives CDR1 SGHAT, CDR2 FQDESV (reference sequence). CDR3 amino acids: CASSLGRGIVTDTQYF. CDR3 bases: TGTGCCAGCAGCTTAGGGCGGGGTATAGTAACAGATACGCAGTATTTT. Full variable domain (outside the CDR3, taken from reference TRBV11-1 and TRBJ2-3): EAEVAQSPRYKITEKSQAVAFWCDPISGHATLYWYRQILGQGPELLVQFQDESVVDDSQLPKDRFSAERLKGVDSTLKIQPAELGDSAMYLCASSLGRGIVTDTQYFGPGTRLTVL.

The sample holds a few counts of this clone. V and J are TRBV19 and TRBJ1-2; D possibly corresponds to TRBD1 (6 bases). Germline CDR1 is LNHDA and CDR2 is SQIVND (reference sequence). This CDR3 is 12 amino acids long. Trimming left V 4 bases short and J 8 bases short, with 11 bases between. CDR3 amino acids: CASSTGEGGYTF. CDR3 nucleotide sequence: TGTGCCAGTAGTACAGGGGAAGGAGGCTACACCTTC.

The rearrangement uses TRBV3-1 (or the pseudogene TRBV3-2) and TRBJ2-4, with D possibly matching TRBD2 (5 bases). V was cut by 9 bases and J by 4 bases, with 25 bases left in between. Germline loops: CDR1 LGHDT, CDR2 YNNKEL (reference sequence). The CDR3 contains 17 residues. CDR3 sequence reads: CARAAVVPLQRKNIQYF. The CDR3 region has the DNA TGTGCCAGAGCGGCAGTCGTCCCATTGCAAAGAAAAAACATTCAGTACTTC.

The chain couples TRBV28 to TRBJ1-1; possible D gene TRBD1, 5 bases. The V gene lost 3 bases and the J gene lost 6 bases, with 17 bases spanning the gap. The CDR3 has 15 residues. In germline, CDR1 is MDHEN, CDR2 SYDVKM. CDR3 bases: TGTGCCAGCAGTTTGCTTGCAGGGAGGTTCGCTGAAGCTTTCTTT. It translates to CASSLLAGRFAEAFF.

V and J are TRBV3-1 (or the pseudogene TRBV3-2) and TRBJ1-1, with TRBD1 matching over 7 bases. The CDR3 runs 15 residues. The germline V gene encodes CDR1 LGHDT and CDR2 YNNKEL (reference sequence). V was clipped by 2 bases and J by 9 bases; unmatched bases: 12. This CDR3 reads CASSQPGQPGDKAFF. The CDR3 region has the DNA TGTGCCAGCAGCCAACCGGGACAGCCGGGGGATAAAGCTTTCTTT.

This CDR3 reads CAISESYKTTYYNEQFF. CDR3 nucleotides: TGTGCCATCAGTGAGTCCTACAAGACGACGTACTACAATGAGCAGTTCTTC. The chain carries TRBV10-3 and TRBJ2-1; D unresolved. This CDR3 has 17 amino acids. Per germline, CDR1 ENHRY and CDR2 SYGVKD. V was trimmed by 0 bases and J by 3 bases, leaving 15 bases between them.

The rearrangement joins TRBV5-1 to TRBJ2-7, with D maybe TRBD2 (5 bases). Germline CDR1 and CDR2: SGHRS and YFSETQ. This CDR3 comprises 14 residues. V gave up 7 bases and J gave up 0 bases, with 14 bases separating them. In nucleotides, the CDR3 is TGCGCCAGCGGACTTGACACCTACTCCTACGAGCAGTACTTC. Translated, it gives CASGLDTYSYEQYF. Full variable domain (outside the CDR3, taken from reference TRBV5-1 and TRBJ2-7): KAGVTQTPRYLIKTRGQQVTLSCSPISGHRSVSWYQQTPGQGLQFLFEYFSETQRNKGNFPGRFSGRQFSNSRSEMNVSTLELGDSALYLCASGLDTYSYEQYFGPGTRLTVT.

The J gene is TRBJ1-1, the V gene TRBV29-1; a weak D match, TRBD1 (5 bases). Trimming cost V 7 bases and J 2 bases, with 11 bases left between them. CDR1 is SQVTM and CDR2 is ANQGSEA in the germline V gene. CDR3 length: 12 residues. Here the CDR3 reads CSGARDNTEAFF. CDR3 DNA: TGCAGCGGGGCCCGGGACAACACTGAAGCTTTCTTT.

The gene calls are TRBV19 and TRBJ2-7, with TRBD1 identical over 9 bases. V was clipped by 6 bases and J by 1 base; unmatched bases: 7. Germline CDR1 and CDR2: LNHDA and SQIVND (reference sequence). The CDR3 is 15 residues long. Written as DNA, the CDR3 is TGTGCCAGTAGCCAACCGGGACAGGGATCCTACGAGCAGTACTTC. It yields the protein CASSQPGQGSYEQYF.

This sequence joins TRBV28 and TRBJ1-5; D not certain. The CDR3 has 16 amino acids. Germline V CDR1 and CDR2: MDHEN, SYDVKM. Trimming pared 1 base from V and 0 bases from J, leaving 10 bases between. The CDR3 bases are TGTGCCAGCAGTTTATTGTTCGGGGATAGCAATCAGCCCCAGCATTTT. Translating it yields CASSLLFGDSNQPQHF.

The chain carries TRBV15 and TRBJ2-5; D call uncertain. The CDR3 consists of 14 residues. Trimming cost V 8 bases and J 5 bases, with 18 bases left between them. Germline lookup yields CDR1 LNHNV and CDR2 YYDKDF (reference sequence). The CDR3 spells CATSRVTSYETQYF. Here the CDR3 DNA reads TGTGCCACCTCAAGAGTGACTTCTTATGAGACCCAGTACTTC.

V and J are TRBV5-1 and TRBJ2-3; 8 nucleotides match TRBD2. Germline-derived CDR1 and CDR2 are SGHRS and YFSETQ. This CDR3 region has 14 residues. The V and J ends lost 4 bases and 6 bases, in that order; junction bases with no gene match: 7. The CDR3 DNA sequence: TGCGCCAGCAGCCCCGGACTAGCAGGCGATACGCAGTATTTT. Amino acid sequence: CASSPGLAGDTQYF.

This sequence joins TRBV3-1 (or the pseudogene TRBV3-2) and TRBJ2-3, with TRBD1 as a possible D gene (6 bases). This CDR3 comprises 16 residues. V shed 4 bases and J shed 6 bases, with 20 bases lying between them. Germline lookup yields CDR1 LGHDT and CDR2 YNNKEL (reference sequence). The CDR3 is CASSPNLQGFLDTQYF. Written as DNA, the CDR3 is TGTGCCAGCAGCCCAAACCTACAGGGATTCCTCGATACGCAGTATTTT.

This chain uses TRBV6-5 with TRBJ1-1; D might be TRBD1 (5 bases). Trimming stripped 7 bases from V and 6 bases from J, with 12 bases between. The CDR3 spans 12 residues. CDR1 is MNHEY and CDR2 is SVGAGI in the germline V gene. CDR3 DNA: TGTGCCAGCACCCCCGGGGGGGCTGAAGCTTTCTTT. Protein: CASTPGGAEAFF.

This chain uses TRBV4-1 with TRBJ1-6, with D unclear. The ends were cut back, 0 bases at V and 9 bases at J, with 15 bases in the middle. The V gene's germline CDR1 is MGHRA and CDR2 YSYEKL. This CDR3 has 16 residues. The DNA of the CDR3 is TGCGCCAGCAGCCAAGAGTTATCCCTAGGCGGTTCACCCCTCCACTTT. Translation gives CASSQELSLGGSPLHF.

The chain has TRBV10-2 and TRBJ2-3; the D gene is possibly TRBD2 (6 bases). In germline, CDR1 is WSHSY, CDR2 SAAADI. Between the trimmed V and J ends, which lost 6 bases and 2 bases, there was a span of 15 bases. The CDR3 spans 15 residues. CDR3 protein: CASSNEAGLTDTQYF. The CDR3 DNA reads TGCGCCAGCAGCAATGAAGCGGGTCTCACAGATACGCAGTATTTT.

The CDR3 DNA sequence: TGTGCCAGCAGTGGGAGGGGGGGGTACACAGATACGCAGTATTTT. Amino acids: CASSGRGGYTDTQYF. This chain uses TRBV2 with TRBJ2-3; weak D call: TRBD2 (7 bases). In germline, CDR1 is SNHLY, CDR2 FYNNEI. The CDR3 length is 15 residues. V lost 4 bases and J lost 2, with 13 bases in between.

The chain recombines TRBV5-1 with TRBJ2-1, with D maybe TRBD2 (7 bases). The V gene's germline CDR1 is SGHRS and CDR2 YFSETQ. CDR3 length: 15 residues. V dropped 4 bases and J dropped 9 bases, with 20 bases sitting between them. The CDR3: CASSLAGRGQGEQFF. CDR3 bases: TGCGCCAGCAGCCTCGCCGGGCGGGGGCAAGGTGAGCAGTTCTTC.

The chain couples TRBV11-2 to TRBJ1-2; D is uncertain. In germline, CDR1 is SGHAT, CDR2 FQNNGV. V shed 4 bases and J shed 3 bases, with 15 bases lying between them. The CDR3 totals 15 residues. The CDR3 protein is CASSSLRGIHYGYTF. The CDR3 DNA reads TGTGCCAGCAGCTCGCTCAGAGGGATCCACTATGGCTACACCTTC.

The chain has TRBV27 and TRBJ1-3; D is possibly TRBD1 (5 bases). Trimming shortened V by 5 bases and J by 0 bases, and 11 bases separated the two germline ends. Germline V CDR1 and CDR2: MNHEY, SMNVEV (reference sequence). The CDR3 has 15 residues. CDR3 residues: CASSLRGYSGNTIYF. CDR3 DNA: TGTGCCAGCAGTCTAAGGGGCTACTCTGGAAACACCATATATTTT.

This rearrangement joins TRBV20-1 to TRBJ1-1; no firm D call. The V end was cut by 2 bases, the J end by 7 bases, with 5 bases between. Germline values: CDR1 DFQATT, CDR2 SNEGSKA (reference sequence). The CDR3 covers 10 residues. Here the CDR3 reads CSARPHEAFF. DNA for the CDR3: TGCAGTGCTAGACCCCATGAAGCTTTCTTT.

This sequence joins TRBV10-3 and TRBJ1-2; 11 bases are shared with TRBD1. CDR3 length: 15 amino acids. CDR1 is ENHRY and CDR2 is SYGVKD in the germline V gene. The trim removed 8 bases at V and 7 bases at J, leaving 12 bases unmatched. CDR3 in amino acids: CAIEPHGQGASGYTF. CDR3 nucleotides: TGTGCCATCGAGCCCCATGGACAGGGGGCGTCTGGCTACACCTTC.

CDR3 nucleotides: TGTGCCAGCAGTAGGGTCAACACTGAAGCTTTCTTT. Protein sequence: CASSRVNTEAFF. The rearrangement links TRBV11-2 to TRBJ1-1; D gene unclear. Trimming cost V 6 bases and J 2 bases, with 7 bases left between them. The length of the CDR3 is 12 residues. The germline V gene encodes CDR1 SGHAT and CDR2 FQNNGV.

This clone has a handful of counts. The chain uses TRBV5-1 and TRBJ1-1, with no clear D. The CDR3 runs to 12 residues. Germline CDR1 and CDR2: SGHRS and YFSETQ. V gave up 2 bases and J gave up 4 bases, with 6 bases separating them. The CDR3 reads CASSFLGTEAFF. The CDR3 DNA is TGCGCCAGCAGCTTTCTCGGCACTGAAGCTTTCTTT.

The chain has TRBV30 and TRBJ1-5, with unresolved D. This CDR3 is 12 amino acids long. V shed 1 base and J shed 5 bases, with 6 bases lying between them. Germline CDR1 and CDR2: GTSNPN and SVGIG (reference sequence). The CDR3 bases are TGTGCCTGGAGTGAGGGAGATCAGCCCCAGCATTTT. Amino acid sequence: CAWSEGDQPQHF.

The J gene is TRBJ2-5, the V gene TRBV30, with a possible D match to TRBD2 (6 bases). V was cut by 4 bases and J by 1 base, with 10 bases left in between. Per germline, CDR1 GTSNPN and CDR2 SVGIG (reference sequence). The CDR3 is 13 residues long. The CDR3 reads CAWMGSGQETQYF. CDR3 nucleotide sequence: TGTGCCTGGATGGGTAGCGGCCAAGAGACCCAGTACTTC.